Presented here are 21 T cell receptor beta chains from one specimen sequenced in a study of beta chain features in type 1 diabetes. Investigators reverse transcribed all isolated RNA, so they sequenced expressed TCRB transcripts. The method was immunoSEQ multiplex PCR; TCRdb's version includes in-frame clones alone and lacks a portion of them. The table lists hundreds of thousands of clones, around 15% of them singletons. Sequenced material: naive CD4+ T cells from blood. Receptors originate from a man aged 18 to 30 in good health.

This rearrangement joins TRBV28 to TRBJ1-2; a weak D match, TRBD1 (5 bases). CDR3 length: 11 amino acids. CDR1 is MDHEN, CDR2 SYDVKM, per germline. V dropped 6 bases and J dropped 4 bases, with 6 bases sitting between them. The CDR3 bases are TGTGCCAGCAGAGGGGCCTATGGCTACACCTTC. Encoded protein: CASRGAYGYTF.

The chain is built from TRBV2 and TRBJ1-5; the D is unclear. This CDR3 spans 15 amino acids. Germline CDR1 is SNHLY and CDR2 is FYNNEI. Trimming left V 6 bases short and J 0 bases short, with 12 bases between. DNA of the CDR3: TGTGCCAGCAGGGTCGGAGACAATAGCAATCAGCCCCAGCATTTT. It encodes CASRVGDNSNQPQHF.

The chain carries TRBV9 and TRBJ2-7; 8 nucleotides line up with TRBD2. Germline CDR1 is SGDLS and CDR2 is YYNGEE. After removal of 0 bases from V and 5 bases from J, the junction contained 10 bases not matched to a gene. CDR3 size: 16 residues. Here the CDR3 reads CASSVGAGGSPHEQYF. For the CDR3, the DNA is TGTGCCAGCAGCGTAGGGGCGGGAGGTTCCCCACACGAGCAGTACTTC. Full variable domain (rest looked up from reference TRBV9 and TRBJ2-7): DSGVTQTPKHLITATGQRVTLRCSPRSGDLSVYWYQQSLDQGLQFLIQYYNGEERAKGNILERFSAQQFPDLHSELNLSSLELGDSALYFCASSVGAGGSPHEQYFGPGTRLTVT.

The chain combines TRBV9 with TRBJ2-3; D unresolved. Germline loops: CDR1 SGDLS, CDR2 YYNGEE. V dropped 0 bases and J dropped 3 bases, with 11 bases sitting between them. There are 15 residues in the CDR3. The CDR3 sequence: CASSVVPSRTDTQYF. CDR3 in DNA: TGTGCCAGCAGCGTAGTTCCGAGCCGGACAGATACGCAGTATTTT.

This clone showed up just a few times. The rearrangement joins TRBV7-3 to TRBJ2-6; D gene ambiguous. This CDR3 has 20 residues. V was clipped by 5 bases and J by 2 bases, with 25 bases between them. Germline V gene sequence: CDR1 SGHTA, CDR2 FQGTGA. The CDR3 region is CASSPRPMADLFAGANVLTF. The DNA for the CDR3 is TGTGCCAGCAGCCCCCGGCCGATGGCAGACCTTTTTGCTGGGGCCAACGTCCTGACTTTC.

Only a few counts were recorded for this clone. The chain couples TRBV4-2 to TRBJ2-7, with D possibly matching TRBD2 (6 bases). The germline V gene has CDR1 LGHNA and CDR2 YNFKEQ. There are 13 residues in the CDR3. The V and J ends lost 4 bases and 5 bases respectively, with 12 bases between them. The CDR3 is CASSPERVHEQYF. The DNA for the CDR3 is TGTGCCAGCAGCCCTGAGCGGGTCCACGAGCAGTACTTC.

This clone was observed a handful of times. The genes are TRBV6-1 and TRBJ1-1; TRBD1 might be the D (5 bases). The CDR3 has 17 amino acids. Between the trimmed V and J ends, which lost 2 bases and 1 base, there was a span of 17 bases. Looked up from germline, CDR1 is MNHNS and CDR2 is SASEGT. CDR3 in amino acids: CASSERWGKVENTEAFF. CDR3 coding DNA: TGTGCCAGCAGTGAACGTTGGGGCAAGGTTGAGAACACTGAAGCTTTCTTT.

The rearrangement links TRBV11-3 to TRBJ2-3; 7 bases are shared with TRBD1. Germline CDR1 is SGHNT and CDR2 is YENEEA. With 5 bases clipped from V and 6 bases from J, the junction kept 11 bases outside the gene matches. The CDR3 is 15 residues long. CDR3 loop: CASSTQGVGGDTQYF. CDR3 nucleotides: TGTGCCAGCAGCACCCAGGGGGTAGGTGGGGATACGCAGTATTTT.

Only a few counts were recorded for this clone. This chain uses TRBV9 with TRBJ1-2; D not certain. The CDR3 runs to 11 residues. Germline V lookup: CDR1 SGDLS, CDR2 YYNGEE. Trimming took off 5 bases at V and 5 bases at J, with 7 bases between the two ends. This CDR3 reads CASSFGYGYTF. The CDR3 DNA sequence: TGTGCCAGCAGTTTCGGGTATGGCTACACCTTC. Drawing the rest from reference TRBV9 and TRBJ1-2, the complete variable domain is DSGVTQTPKHLITATGQRVTLRCSPRSGDLSVYWYQQSLDQGLQFLIQYYNGEERAKGNILERFSAQQFPDLHSELNLSSLELGDSALYFCASSFGYGYTFGSGTRLTVV.

The chain employs TRBV7-6 and TRBJ1-1; weak D call: TRBD1 (6 bases). The CDR3 has 17 amino acids. The germline V and J ends were trimmed by 3 bases and 0 bases, with 17 bases remaining between them. In germline, CDR1 is SGHVS, CDR2 FNYEAQ. Here the CDR3 reads CASSLNRDLVLNTEAFF. The CDR3 DNA is TGTGCCAGCAGCTTGAACAGGGACTTAGTCCTGAACACTGAAGCTTTCTTT.

In its sample, this clone was seen a few times. The chain recombines TRBV9 with TRBJ2-3; TRBD1 might be the D (7 bases). Trimming took 0 bases from V and 7 from J, leaving 12 bases between them. The CDR3 has 14 residues. Germline V gene lookup returns CDR1 SGDLS and CDR2 YYNGEE. CDR3 protein: CASSVARGVHTQYF. The CDR3 DNA reads TGTGCCAGCAGCGTAGCCAGGGGGGTACATACGCAGTATTTT.

At least ten counts were recorded for this clone. The V call is TRBV21-1, the J call TRBJ2-7; the D call of TRBD2 is as the table states it, not checked on the DNA. TRBV21-1 counts as a pseudogene. CDR3 size: 14 residues. CDR3 nucleotides: TGTGCCAGCAGCAAAGCGCTTTACCTGCGAGAGCAGTACTTC. Translation: CASSKALYLREQYF.

This clone has more than one count but fewer than ten. The rearrangement uses TRBV6-5 and TRBJ2-5; TRBD2 might be the D (5 bases). Germline V gene sequence: CDR1 MNHEY, CDR2 SVGAGI. Deletions cut 7 bases from V and 11 bases from J, with 14 bases between. The CDR3 extends over 11 amino acids. CDR3 in amino acids: CASKRDMRQYF. CDR3 in DNA: TGTGCCAGCAAACGGGATATGCGGCAGTACTTC.

The chain joins TRBV7-2 to TRBJ1-2; 9 bases align to TRBD1. This CDR3 spans 14 amino acids. Trimming took 5 bases from V and 7 from J; bases not matched to a gene: 8. CDR1 and CDR2 from the germline V gene are SGHTA and FQGNSA. CDR3 sequence: CASSPGDRVLGYTF. DNA for the CDR3: TGTGCCAGCAGCCCAGGGGACAGGGTCCTTGGCTACACCTTC.

This chain links TRBV7-8 with TRBJ1-1, with a possible D match to TRBD1 (5 bases). The V and J ends lost 5 bases and 0 bases respectively, with 13 bases between them. This CDR3 has 15 residues. Germline V gives CDR1 SGHVS, CDR2 FQNEAQ. The CDR3: CASSPRTKMNTEAFF. CDR3 coding DNA: TGTGCCAGCAGCCCCCGGACAAAAATGAACACTGAAGCTTTCTTT.

In this sample, this clone turned up a few times. In DNA, the CDR3 is TGTGCCAGCAGCTTCTGGCTAGCGGGAGGGTCCCCGGGAGGCAATGAGCAGTTCTTC. It encodes CASSFWLAGGSPGGNEQFF. The chain joins TRBV7-6 to TRBJ2-1, with 12 bases lining up with TRBD2. CDR3 length: 19 amino acids. The ends lost 3 bases at V and 6 bases at J; junction bases unmatched: 15. CDR1 and CDR2 (germline): SGHVS, FNYEAQ.

The V and J genes are TRBV7-2 and TRBJ2-5; TRBD2 agrees at 9 bases. The CDR3 is made up of 15 amino acids. V gave up 5 bases and J gave up 7 bases; unmatched junction bases: 11. Looked up from germline, CDR1 is SGHTA and CDR2 is FQGNSA. The DNA of the CDR3 is TGTGCCAGCAGCCGGGGAGCGGGGGGTTCCGGGACCCAGTACTTC. Its translation: CASSRGAGGSGTQYF.

This clone was counted a few times. The rearrangement uses TRBV28 and TRBJ1-2, with a possible D match to TRBD1 (5 bases). The CDR3 totals 14 residues. V dropped 5 bases and J dropped 7 bases, with 17 bases sitting between them. Germline V gene lookup returns CDR1 MDHEN and CDR2 SYDVKM. CDR3 in amino acids: CASSPLYGTGGYTF. The CDR3 DNA follows: TGTGCCAGCAGTCCTTTGTACGGGACCGGTGGCTACACCTTC.

V is TRBV7-8 and J is TRBJ2-5, with TRBD1 matching 9 bases. The DNA end is more similar to TRBJ2-7, so the J call may be wrong. The V gene's germline CDR1 is SGHVS and CDR2 FQNEAQ. The CDR3 spans 15 residues. The CDR3 DNA reads as TGTGCCAGCAGATCCTATAAGGGACAGGGTTACGAGCAGTACTTC. Translated, it gives CASRSYKGQGYEQYF.

The chain carries TRBV4-3 and TRBJ1-4, with 9 bases matching TRBD1. The CDR3 contains 16 residues. Germline values: CDR1 LGHNA, CDR2 YSLEER. After removal of 4 bases from V and 8 bases from J, the junction contained 11 bases not matched to a gene. The CDR3 sequence: CASSRVPGQGGEKLFF. CDR3 nucleotide sequence: TGCGCCAGCAGCCGAGTTCCGGGACAGGGAGGGGAAAAACTGTTTTTT.

The V gene is TRBV5-4, the J gene TRBJ1-1; D gene ambiguous. In germline, CDR1 is SGHNT, CDR2 YYREEE (reference sequence). The V and J ends lost 4 bases and 3 bases respectively, with 16 bases between them. The CDR3 is 15 amino acids. The CDR3 nucleotides are TGTGCCAGCAGCCGGTCGTCCTTAGCAGACACTGAAGCTTTCTTT. Protein sequence: CASSRSSLADTEAFF.